This entry concerns a single T cell receptor beta chain. Libraries were prepared by immunoSEQ multiplex PCR; TCRdb keeps only in-frame clonotypes and omits some of them. Of about 150,000 clones in the sample, 87% are singletons; the top ten hold less than 45%. The data originate from a study of blood T cell repertoires in COVID-19. Study context: Samples came from the United States, Italy and Spain, spanning acute and convalescent COVID-19.

Germline trimming cut 1 base from V and 8 bases from J; bases unmatched to any gene: 13. The CDR3 sequence is 18 residues long. CDR1 is SGHTA and CDR2 is FQGNSA in the germline V gene. The rearrangement links TRBV7-2 to TRBJ2-1; 11 bases are shared with TRBD1. This TCR came from a man over 45 who had recovered from COVID-19. Sequencing was done on a sample of peripheral blood. The CDR3 loop reads CASSLVYTPGQGVYEQFF. Here the CDR3 DNA reads TGTGCCAGCAGCTTAGTCTATACACCGGGACAGGGGGTGTATGAGCAGTTCTTC.